Below are 18 T cell receptor beta chains sequenced from a single sample in a study of blood T cell repertoires in COVID-19. Repertoires were generated with immunoSEQ multiplex PCR, while TCRdb's copy carries only in-frame clones and drops some. The repertoire has a few hundred thousand clones, roughly 90% of them found once; the top ten carry approximately 3%. Material for sequencing was peripheral blood. Receptor source: a woman younger than 45 with active or convalescent COVID-19.

The chain has TRBV6-2 or TRBV6-3 and TRBJ2-3, with TRBD1 matching 10 bases. V was clipped by 1 base and J by 3 bases; unmatched bases: 4. From germline, CDR1 is MNHEY and CDR2 SVGEGT. CDR3 size: 16 residues. For the CDR3, the DNA is TGTGCCAGCAGTTACTACCCGGGACAGGGGACAGATACGCAGTATTTT. This codes for CASSYYPGQGTDTQYF.

The chain links TRBV5-1 to TRBJ1-2; D unresolved. V lost 8 bases to trimming and J lost 4 bases, with 12 bases between them. The germline gives CDR1 SGHRS, CDR2 YFSETQ. The CDR3 is made up of 12 amino acids. In DNA form, the CDR3 reads TGCGCCAGTAGGACGGAGGGCTATGGCTACACCTTC. Encoded protein: CASRTEGYGYTF.

The chain is built from TRBV5-1 and TRBJ2-3, with 8 bases matching TRBD1. This CDR3 has 16 amino acids. From germline, CDR1 is SGHRS and CDR2 YFSETQ. After removal of 5 bases from V and 2 bases from J, the junction contained 10 bases not matched to a gene. The chain's CDR3 is CASSNADRGLTDTQYF. The CDR3 DNA reads TGCGCCAGCAGTAATGCCGACAGGGGACTCACAGATACGCAGTATTTT.

The chain couples TRBV18 to TRBJ1-1, with D tentatively TRBD1 (5 bases). The CDR3 has 15 amino acids. Looked up from germline, CDR1 is KGHSH and CDR2 is LQKENI. The V gene lost 3 bases and the J gene lost 0 bases, with 11 bases spanning the gap. The CDR3 spells CASSPLGVLNTEAFF. CDR3 DNA: TGTGCCAGCTCACCTTTAGGGGTATTGAACACTGAAGCTTTCTTT.

This chain connects TRBV27 to TRBJ1-6, with unresolved D. V gave up 5 bases and J gave up 0 bases, with 11 bases separating them. The CDR3 runs 16 residues. Germline CDR1 and CDR2: MNHEY and SMNVEV (reference sequence). The CDR3 reads CASSPDWSSYNSPLHF. The CDR3 nucleotides read TGTGCCAGCAGTCCGGACTGGAGCTCCTATAATTCACCCCTCCACTTT.

The chain joins TRBV28 to TRBJ1-5; D possibly corresponds to TRBD1 (6 bases). CDR3 length: 17 amino acids. V was clipped by 5 bases and J by 2 bases, with 19 bases between them. CDR1 MDHEN and CDR2 SYDVKM come from the germline V gene. CDR3 region: CASSPTVTHRGNQPQHF. CDR3 DNA: TGTGCCAGCAGTCCCACAGTTACCCACAGGGGCAATCAGCCCCAGCATTTT.

This clone has only a few counts. This CDR3 reads CSVEDENSYEQYF. CDR3 DNA: TGCAGCGTTGAAGATGAGAACTCCTACGAGCAGTACTTC. The chain employs TRBV29-1 and TRBJ2-7; D remains ambiguous. CDR1 SQVTM and CDR2 ANQGSEA come from the germline V gene. This CDR3 has 13 residues. V dropped 0 bases and J dropped 0 bases, with 6 bases sitting between them.

This chain links TRBV27 with TRBJ2-1; 14 positions match TRBD2. The V segment lost 4 bases and the J segment 6 bases; nucleotides outside the gene matches: 2. This CDR3 comprises 15 residues. CDR1 MNHEY and CDR2 SMNVEV come from the germline V gene (reference sequence). The CDR3, as DNA: TGTGCCAGCAGTTCCGGGACTAGCGGGGGCAATGAGCAGTTCTTC. It encodes CASSSGTSGGNEQFF.

CDR3 protein: CAISDTDRTKSGGYTF. The CDR3 nucleotides are TGTGCCATCAGTGACACCGACAGGACGAAGTCCGGGGGCTACACCTTC. The chain uses TRBV10-3 and TRBJ1-2, with D possibly being TRBD1 (6 bases). Germline V gives CDR1 ENHRY, CDR2 SYGVKD. Trimming stripped 3 bases from V and 8 bases from J, with 22 bases between. This CDR3 comprises 16 residues.

Here the CDR3 reads CASSKLGAGDPQRSYEQYF. CDR3 DNA sequence: TGTGCCAGCAGCAAATTAGGAGCGGGGGATCCTCAGAGGTCCTACGAGCAGTACTTC. The chain links TRBV21-1 to TRBJ2-7; the table's D gene call, TRBD2, was not cross checked with the DNA. TRBV21-1 is a listed pseudogene. The CDR3 consists of 19 residues.

The genes are TRBV5-4 and TRBJ2-3, with TRBD2 matching over 12 bases. The length of the CDR3 is 19 residues. The V gene end was trimmed by 4 bases and the J gene end by 8 bases; junction bases not matched to a gene: 20. Germline lookup yields CDR1 SGHNT and CDR2 YYREEE (reference sequence). The CDR3 region is CASSVGASGGAWPGGTQYF. In DNA, the CDR3 is TGTGCCAGCAGCGTTGGGGCTAGCGGGGGGGCATGGCCCGGAGGTACGCAGTATTTT.

The V and J genes are TRBV21-1 and TRBJ1-5. TRBV21-1 is a documented pseudogene. The CDR3 runs to 11 residues. The CDR3 loop is CASSKGEPQHF. The CDR3 coding sequence is TGTGCCAGCAGCAAAGGCGAGCCCCAGCATTTT.

V is TRBV19 and J is TRBJ1-2; possibly TRBD1 for D (5 bases). Trimming left V 2 bases short and J 7 bases short, with 8 bases between. There are 12 residues in the CDR3. From germline, CDR1 is LNHDA and CDR2 SQIVND (reference sequence). This CDR3 reads CASSISRVGYTF. DNA for the CDR3: TGTGCCAGTAGTATATCCAGGGTTGGCTACACCTTC.

The genes are TRBV2 and TRBJ2-5; tentative D call: TRBD2 (6 bases). Trimming cost V 8 bases and J 1 base, with 11 bases left between them. The CDR3 runs 13 residues. CDR1 and CDR2 from the germline V gene are SNHLY and FYNNEI. For the CDR3, the DNA is TGTGCCAGCTCGAGACTAGGCCAAGAGACCCAGTACTTC. Residues: CASSRLGQETQYF.

The chain has TRBV3-1 (or the pseudogene TRBV3-2) and TRBJ2-5; 14 nucleotides align to TRBD2. Losses at the gene ends were 0 bases for V and 9 bases for J; bases not matched to a gene: 6. Germline V gene sequence: CDR1 LGHDT, CDR2 YNNKEL (reference sequence). The CDR3 has 16 amino acids. DNA of the CDR3: TGTGCCAGCAGCCAAGATTCGACTAGCGGGGGGGCGGCCCAGTACTTC. Residues: CASSQDSTSGGAAQYF.

V gene TRBV6-2 or TRBV6-3 combines with J gene TRBJ1-2; 10 nucleotides match TRBD1. CDR3 length equals 17 residues. The V and J ends lost 4 bases and 2 bases, in that order; junction bases with no gene match: 10. In germline, CDR1 is MNHEY, CDR2 SVGEGT. CDR3: CASSSDRGLISNYGYTF. CDR3 bases: TGTGCCAGCAGTTCCGACAGGGGGCTAATTAGCAACTATGGCTACACCTTC.

The CDR3 DNA reads as TGCGCCAGCAGCCAAGATTCGTCCAGCGTGAACACTGAAGCTTTCTTT. It is translated as CASSQDSSSVNTEAFF. The chain carries TRBV4-3 and TRBJ1-1; D call uncertain. The CDR3 covers 16 residues. The V gene lost 0 bases and the J gene lost 0 bases, with 11 bases spanning the gap. Looked up from germline, CDR1 is LGHNA and CDR2 is YSLEER.

The rearrangement joins TRBV28 to TRBJ2-1; no definite D call. Germline V gives CDR1 MDHEN, CDR2 SYDVKM. V lost 5 bases and J 8 bases, leaving 13 bases between the germline ends. The CDR3 covers 13 residues. The CDR3 DNA follows: TGTGCCAGCAGTCCAAACTCGGGTGATGAGCAGTTCTTC. Translated: CASSPNSGDEQFF.